These 15 T cell receptor beta chains were sequenced from one sample in a study of cytomegalovirus exposure and HLA in healthy donors. A multiplex PCR was run with 60 Vbeta primers and 13 Jbeta primers. Sequencing used immunoSEQ multiplex PCR; TCRdb keeps in-frame clones, though not all of them. This table has 70,000 or so clones, 82% appearing once. Source material: PBMCs. These receptors all come from a young man in good health and CMV-seronegative.

The chain recombines TRBV9 with TRBJ2-1; TRBD2 matches at 11 bases. CDR1 SGDLS and CDR2 YYNGEE come from the germline V gene. J was trimmed by 10 bases and V by 0 bases; bases with no gene match: 6. The CDR3 is 15 residues long. This CDR3 is CASSVAVAGGWEQFF. In DNA form, the CDR3 reads TGTGCCAGCAGCGTAGCGGTAGCGGGGGGGTGGGAGCAGTTCTTC.

The J gene is TRBJ1-2, the V gene TRBV5-1, with 10 bases matching TRBD1. Looked up from germline, CDR1 is SGHRS and CDR2 is YFSETQ. CDR3 length: 18 residues. J gave up 1 base and V 5 bases, and 14 bases lay outside the gene matches. The CDR3 here is CASSAPGQGGIVNYGYTF. The DNA for the CDR3 is TGCGCCAGCAGTGCGCCCGGACAGGGGGGTATCGTTAACTATGGCTACACCTTC.

V and J are TRBV2 and TRBJ2-2, with D perhaps matching TRBD1 (6 bases). The CDR3 is made up of 15 amino acids. Deletions cut 6 bases from V and 4 bases from J, with 15 bases between. CDR1 is SNHLY, CDR2 FYNNEI, per germline. The CDR3 is CASSQQGLSTGELFF. The DNA of the CDR3 is TGTGCCAGCAGCCAACAGGGTTTAAGCACCGGGGAGCTGTTTTTT.

The sample holds a few counts of this clone. The rearrangement joins TRBV6-1 to TRBJ1-2, with 8 bases lining up with TRBD1. V lost 1 base, J lost 2 bases, and 3 bases stayed unmatched. The CDR3 runs to 15 residues. Germline CDR1 is MNHNS and CDR2 is SASEGT. For the CDR3, the DNA is TGTGCCAGCAGTGAAGTGTCAGGGGGCAACTATGGCTACACCTTC. It encodes CASSEVSGGNYGYTF.

This chain links TRBV7-2 with TRBJ2-3; no firm D call. This CDR3 spans 15 amino acids. CDR1 is SGHTA, CDR2 FQGNSA, per germline. The ends were cut back, 2 bases at V and 2 bases at J, with 11 bases in the middle. CDR3 sequence (DNA): TGTGCCAGCAGCTTATGGGCCGCTCACACAGATACGCAGTATTTT. Its translation: CASSLWAAHTDTQYF. The whole variable domain, remainder taken from reference TRBV7-2 and TRBJ2-3, is GAGVSQSPSNKVTEKGKDVELRCDPISGHTALYWYRQSLGQGLEFLIYFQGNSAPDKSGLPSDRFSAERTGGSVSTLTIQRTQQEDSAVYLCASSLWAAHTDTQYFGPGTRLTVL.

This clone was seen more than once but under ten times. The chain joins TRBV5-4 to TRBJ2-3; 14 bases agree with TRBD2. The V gene end was trimmed by 3 bases and the J gene end by 3 bases; junction bases not matched to a gene: 3. CDR1 SGHNT and CDR2 YYREEE come from the germline V gene (reference sequence). CDR3 length: 16 amino acids. The CDR3 DNA sequence: TGTGCCAGCAGCTCCAGACTAGCGGGAGGGACAGATACGCAGTATTTT. Encoded protein: CASSSRLAGGTDTQYF.

The chain couples TRBV27 to TRBJ2-7; 11 bases agree with TRBD2. Germline V gene data show CDR1 as MNHEY and CDR2 as SMNVEV (reference sequence). The V gene end was trimmed by 4 bases and the J gene end by 1 base; junction bases not matched to a gene: 6. CDR3 size: 16 residues. The CDR3 loop reads CASSSSGTSGSYEQYF. DNA for the CDR3: TGTGCCAGCAGTTCATCCGGGACTAGCGGTTCCTACGAGCAGTACTTC.

CDR3 DNA sequence: TGTGCCAGCAGCCAAGAACTTAGCGGGAAGGAGACCCAGTACTTC. Protein product: CASSQELSGKETQYF. The chain has TRBV4-2 and TRBJ2-5; 8 bases map to TRBD2. In germline, CDR1 is LGHNA, CDR2 YNFKEQ. J gave up 5 bases and V 0 bases, and 5 bases lay outside the gene matches. The CDR3 consists of 15 residues.

J is TRBJ2-5 and V is TRBV28; 11 positions agree with TRBD2. The germline V gene has CDR1 MDHEN and CDR2 SYDVKM. The V and J ends lost 2 bases and 4 bases, in that order; junction bases with no gene match: 6. The CDR3 sequence is 16 residues long. The CDR3 loop reads CASSLPLAGGRETQYF. CDR3 nucleotide sequence: TGTGCCAGCAGTTTACCGCTAGCGGGGGGCCGAGAGACCCAGTACTTC.

The chain carries TRBV15 and TRBJ2-7; 9 bases align to TRBD2. CDR1 LNHNV and CDR2 YYDKDF come from the germline V gene (reference sequence). J lost 2 bases, V lost 0 bases, and 14 bases had no gene match. The CDR3 has 19 amino acids. The CDR3 sequence is CATSRDLTTRLAVPYEQYF. In nucleotides, the CDR3 is TGTGCCACCAGCAGAGATCTCACAACGCGACTAGCGGTACCCTACGAGCAGTACTTC.

Turning to this clone: This CDR3 fails to terminate in the conserved phenylalanine or tryptophan, so it likely reflects a read error. The chain carries TRBV5-6 and TRBJ2-7, with a possible D match to TRBD2 (6 bases). The V and J ends lost 3 bases and 0 bases respectively, with 10 bases between them. The CDR3 length is 14 residues. Germline V gene sequence: CDR1 SGHDT, CDR2 YYEEEE. The CDR3 nucleotides read TGTGCCAGCAGCTATGGCGGGGTCTCCTACGAGCAGTACCTC. Its protein product is CASSYGGVSYEQYL.

The chain uses TRBV20-1 and TRBJ2-7; the D is unclear. The CDR3 is made up of 11 amino acids. V was cut by 3 bases and J by 7 bases, with 10 bases left in between. Germline V gene data show CDR1 as DFQATT and CDR2 as SNEGSKA (reference sequence). The DNA for the CDR3 is TGCAGTGCTAGTGGGCGATGGGAGCAGTACTTC. The encoded protein is CSASGRWEQYF.

The chain employs TRBV18 and TRBJ1-3; D is perhaps TRBD1 (6 bases). CDR3 length: 15 residues. Deletions cut 6 bases from V and 0 bases from J, with 12 bases between. Germline CDR1 reads KGHSH; CDR2 reads LQKENI. The CDR3 bases are TGTGCCAGCTCCCGGGACACGAACTCTGGAAACACCATATATTTT. As protein: CASSRDTNSGNTIYF.

DNA of the CDR3: TGTGCCAGCAGTTTGAGACAGGGCCGAGGGGAGACCCAGTACTTC. Its translation is CASSLRQGRGETQYF. The chain links TRBV2 to TRBJ2-5; 7 bases agree with TRBD1. The CDR3 contains 15 residues. V was clipped by 5 bases and J by 5 bases; unmatched bases: 11. From germline, CDR1 is SNHLY and CDR2 FYNNEI.

This chain joins TRBV30 and TRBJ1-1, with TRBD1 as a possible D gene (6 bases). CDR1 and CDR2 from the germline V gene are GTSNPN and SVGIG (reference sequence). The CDR3 is 14 amino acids. With 2 bases removed from V and 6 bases from J, the gap between germline ends came to 16 bases. CDR3 residues: CAWSRGGNWAEAFF. The DNA for the CDR3 is TGTGCCTGGAGTCGTGGGGGCAACTGGGCTGAAGCTTTCTTT.